This TCR beta chain was sequenced in a study of T-cell reconstitution after alpha-beta-depleted transplantation in children. This clonotype was found many times. The CDR3 contains 14 residues. With 1 base clipped from V and 4 bases from J, the junction kept 4 bases outside the gene matches. Germline assignment: CDR1 DFQATT and CDR2 SNEGSKA (reference sequence). Preparation of the TCRbeta library used unique molecular identifiers. TCRdb fed the PCR reads into MiXCR, producing one record per CDR3 protein. The repertoire holds roughly 220,000 distinct CDR3 sequences, around 12% seen once, with about 2.6% in the top ten.

This sample comprised PBMCs from the stem cell graft donor, obtained from the stem cell graft. This TCR derives from a human donor who donated a stem cell graft to a child with acute lymphoblastic leukemia. This chain uses TRBV20-1 with TRBJ1-2; 9 bases fit TRBD1. Here the CDR3 reads CSARAGTGSYGYTF. DNA for the CDR3: TGCAGTGCTAGAGCAGGGACAGGGTCCTATGGCTACACCTTC.